The clone carrying this T cell receptor beta chain was found a few times. The sample belongs to a study of CD8 T cells in ankylosing spondylitis. TCRdb re-derived calls from the 5' RACE reads in MiXCR, one entry per CDR3 protein. The table has approximately 300,000 distinct CDR3 sequences, less than 25% seen once; the top ten hold about 3.7%. This CDR3 spans 13 amino acids. In germline, CDR1 is SGHRS, CDR2 YFSETQ. Trimming removed 0 bases at V and 8 bases at J, with 6 bases between. This TCR came from a female donor with ankylosing spondylitis or in good health (not recorded which). The chain employs TRBV5-1 and TRBJ1-6; D not certain. Sequencing input: blood, either unsorted or a sorted T cell fraction (not recorded which). The CDR3 is CASSLGLDSPLHF. DNA for the CDR3: TGCGCCAGCAGCTTGGGATTGGATTCACCCCTCCACTTT.